This entry features one T cell receptor beta chain sequence. This sample is part of a study of cytomegalovirus exposure and HLA in healthy donors. Libraries were prepared by immunoSEQ multiplex PCR; TCRdb keeps only in-frame clonotypes and omits some of them. The sample consists of roughly 130,000 clones, 85% to 90% of them appearing once. The CDR3 covers 14 residues. Germline V gene sequence: CDR1 SGHTS, CDR2 YDEGEE. Trimming removed 0 bases at V and 2 bases at J, with 9 bases between. The specimen sequenced was PBMCs. This TCR derives from a man aged 18-30 years in good health and CMV-seronegative. The rearrangement joins TRBV5-8 to TRBJ2-7, with D uncertain. CDR3 in amino acids: CASSLVPETYEQYF. CDR3 sequence (DNA): TGTGCCAGCAGCTTGGTTCCAGAAACCTACGAGCAGTACTTC.